This T cell receptor (beta chain) was sequenced in a study of cytomegalovirus exposure and HLA in healthy donors. Overall study findings and caveats: A list of more than 150 TCR beta chains associated with cytomegalovirus was given. According to a subsequent analysis, TCR clusters identified in the first cohort showed a tendency to co-occur across the roughly 130 validation repertoires.

The data were produced by immunoSEQ multiplex PCR, yet TCRdb's version contains in-frame clones alone and is incomplete. This sample carries approximately 160,000 clones, roughly 89% of them seen once, and the ten largest clones take 2.5% to 4%. The germline CDR1 and CDR2 sequences are SGHAT and FQNNGV. Germline trimming cut 6 bases from V and 5 bases from J; bases unmatched to any gene: 2. The CDR3 covers 13 residues. As for this clone: Antigen unknown.

This clonotype originated in a woman younger than 30 in good health and CMV-seropositive. The gene calls are TRBV11-2 and TRBJ2-7, with 12 nucleotides matching TRBD2. What was sequenced was PBMCs. CDR3 residues: CASRLAGGHEQYF. Here the CDR3 DNA reads TGTGCCAGCAGACTAGCGGGAGGACACGAGCAGTACTTC. Full variable domain (outside the CDR3, taken from reference TRBV11-2 and TRBJ2-7): EAGVAQSPRYKIIEKRQSVAFWCNPISGHATLYWYQQILGQGPKLLIQFQNNGVVDDSQLPKDRFSAERLKGVDSTLKIQPAKLEDSAVYLCASRLAGGHEQYFGPGTRLTVT.